Described below is a single T cell receptor beta chain sequence and its context. This specimen comes from a study of cytomegalovirus exposure and HLA in healthy donors. The PCR was carried out with 60 Vbeta primers and 13 Jbeta primers. TCRdb keeps only in-frame clones here, not all; method: immunoSEQ multiplex PCR. Altogether some 150,000 clones are present, under 90% being singletons, with the ten largest covering around 2.5%. This CDR3 comprises 14 residues. Germline CDR1 reads MNHEY; CDR2 reads SVGAGI. V lost 2 bases, J lost 12 bases, and 17 bases lay in between. The receptor was isolated from a boy aged 2 to 10 in good health and CMV-seronegative. The sample consisted of PBMCs. This rearrangement joins TRBV6-5 to TRBJ2-1; a possible D gene is TRBD2 (6 bases). The CDR3 region is CASSYALPGTAQFF. The CDR3 DNA follows: TGTGCCAGCAGTTACGCCCTCCCCGGGACTGCGCAGTTCTTC.